Each of the 19 T cell receptor beta chains below was sequenced from the same sample in a study of CD8 T cells in ankylosing spondylitis. MiXCR, applied by TCRdb to the 5' RACE reads, yields one record per CDR3 protein. The sample carries around 230,000 distinct CDR3 sequences, 8.2% recorded once. The sequenced sample was blood, either unsorted or a sorted T cell fraction (not recorded which). The receptors shown here come from a female donor with ankylosing spondylitis or in good health (not recorded which).

This clonotype appeared many times. This chain links TRBV20-1 with TRBJ2-3; 8 positions agree with TRBD2. After removal of 5 bases from V and 1 base from J, the junction contained 5 bases not matched to a gene. The CDR3 spans 14 residues. The germline gives CDR1 DFQATT, CDR2 SNEGSKA (reference sequence). DNA for the CDR3: TGCAGTGCTCCCGGGACTAGAGGCACAGATACGCAGTATTTT. It codes for CSAPGTRGTDTQYF.

This clonotype was counted many times. The chain combines TRBV4-3 with TRBJ1-4; D may be TRBD1 (6 bases). V lost 0 bases and J lost 5, with 13 bases in between. The CDR3 loop spans 16 amino acids. CDR1 LGHNA and CDR2 YSLEER come from the germline V gene. CDR3 loop: CASSQESGGSNEKLFF. DNA of the CDR3: TGCGCCAGCAGCCAAGAATCGGGGGGCTCGAATGAAAAACTGTTTTTT.

This clonotype showed up just a few times. This sequence joins TRBV9 and TRBJ2-5, with 7 bases fitting TRBD1. Trimming removed 3 bases from V and 2 bases from J; junction bases left unmatched: 7. This CDR3 spans 15 amino acids. CDR1 and CDR2 (germline): SGDLS, YYNGEE. CDR3 nucleotide sequence: TGTGCCAGCAGCGCCCGGACAGGACCTCAAGAGACCCAGTACTTC. Translated, it gives CASSARTGPQETQYF.

The table lists this clonotype with many counts. The chain couples TRBV5-1 to TRBJ2-2, with 12 bases identical to TRBD2. Germline V CDR1 and CDR2: SGHRS, YFSETQ. The CDR3 is 19 amino acids. The ends lost 5 bases at V and 0 bases at J; junction bases unmatched: 11. CDR3 sequence: CASRQGLAGKGTNTGELFF. The CDR3 DNA sequence: TGCGCCAGCAGACAAGGACTAGCGGGAAAGGGCACGAACACCGGGGAGCTGTTTTTT.

This clonotype was detected many times. The chain has TRBV20-1 and TRBJ1-1; weak D call: TRBD1 (5 bases). The V gene's germline CDR1 is DFQATT and CDR2 SNEGSKA (reference sequence). V lost 3 bases to trimming and J lost 11 bases, with 16 bases between them. The CDR3 extends over 12 amino acids. CDR3 residues: CSASPWGEAAFF. CDR3 sequence (DNA): TGCAGTGCTAGTCCCTGGGGCGAGGCGGCTTTCTTT.

This clonotype was observed a few times. With a much larger clone just one base away, this may be a read error. The V call is TRBV29-1, the J call TRBJ2-1, with D possibly being TRBD1 (6 bases). The CDR3 totals 12 residues. CDR1 is SQVTM, CDR2 ANQGSEA, per germline. In DNA, the CDR3 is TGCAGCAGGATTACAGGGACGGATGAGCAGTCCTTC. Translating gives CSRITGTDEQSF.

This clonotype was observed at least ten times. V usage is TRBV4-3 and J usage is TRBJ2-3; D remains unclear. CDR3 size: 14 residues. Germline CDR1 LGHNA, CDR2 YSLEER. The V end was cut by 0 bases, the J end by 1 base, with 5 bases between. CDR3 sequence (DNA): TGCGCCAGCAGCCAAGATACAGGCACAGATACGCAGTATTTT. Translation: CASSQDTGTDTQYF.

As to this clonotype: Since a much larger clone is just one base distant, this may be a read error. This chain connects TRBV10-3 to TRBJ2-3; 9 nucleotides line up with TRBD2. This CDR3 has 13 residues. Germline CDR1 and CDR2: ENHRY and SYGVKD. Trimming cost V 8 bases and J 8 bases; bases outside gene matches: 8. CDR3 sequence: CAILAGEGGTQYF. In nucleotides, the CDR3 is TGTGCCATCTTAGCGGGAGAGGGGGGTACGCAGTATTTT.

This clonotype was seen repeatedly, ten times or more. V usage is TRBV2 and J usage is TRBJ1-2; D is undetermined. V was cut by 7 bases and J by 2 bases, with 5 bases left in between. Germline assignment: CDR1 SNHLY and CDR2 FYNNEI. This CDR3 region has 11 residues. CDR3 coding DNA: TGTGCCAGCACCGACAACTATGGCTACACCTTC. Protein: CASTDNYGYTF. Supplemented by reference TRBV2 and TRBJ1-2, the full variable domain reads EPEVTQTPSHQVTQMGQEVILRCVPISNHLYFYWYRQILGQKVEFLVSFYNNEISEKSEIFDDQFSVERPDGSNFTLKIRSTKLEDSAMYFCASTDNYGYTFGSGTRLTVV.

This clonotype was counted ten times or more. This chain joins TRBV10-3 and TRBJ2-7; D is unclear. Looked up from germline, CDR1 is ENHRY and CDR2 is SYGVKD. V lost 3 bases to trimming and J lost 2 bases, with 11 bases between them. This CDR3 spans 14 amino acids. The CDR3 sequence: CAISDAVPTYEQYF. In DNA form, the CDR3 reads TGTGCCATCAGTGACGCCGTGCCTACCTACGAGCAGTACTTC.

This clonotype was seen many times. CDR3 region: CASSLSSGANVLTF. In nucleotides, the CDR3 is TGTGCCAGCAGTTTAAGTTCTGGGGCCAACGTCCTGACTTTC. The rearrangement joins TRBV12-3 or TRBV12-4 to TRBJ2-6; D is uncertain. This CDR3 is built from 14 residues. Trimming cost V 2 bases and J 1 base, with 3 bases left between them.

This clonotype was seen ten or more times. The rearrangement links TRBV27 to TRBJ2-1; TRBD2 agrees at 13 bases. V was pared by 6 bases and J by 6 bases, with 8 bases of the junction left unmatched. The CDR3 sequence is 16 residues long. Germline-derived CDR1 and CDR2 are MNHEY and SMNVEV (reference sequence). The chain's CDR3 is CASSRLAGGSPNEQFF. CDR3 nucleotides: TGTGCCAGCAGCCGACTAGCGGGAGGCTCGCCCAATGAGCAGTTCTTC.

This clonotype was found many times. The V call is TRBV20-1, the J call TRBJ1-2; a possible D gene is TRBD1 (5 bases). This CDR3 is built from 14 residues. From germline, CDR1 is DFQATT and CDR2 SNEGSKA (reference sequence). V was shortened by 0 bases and J by 8 bases, with 16 bases between the two germline ends. The CDR3 loop is CSARDPRVVRGYTF. The CDR3, as DNA: TGCAGTGCTAGAGATCCCAGGGTAGTAAGAGGCTACACCTTC.

This clonotype was observed many times. This chain uses TRBV20-1 with TRBJ2-5; maybe TRBD2 (5 bases). Germline V gene data show CDR1 as DFQATT and CDR2 as SNEGSKA (reference sequence). Trimming removed 5 bases from V and 2 bases from J, with 15 bases in between. CDR3 length: 14 residues. CDR3 residues: CSAQDLTSQETQYF. CDR3 coding DNA: TGCAGTGCTCAAGACCTTACTAGTCAAGAGACCCAGTACTTC.

This clonotype has a count of ten or more. The chain carries TRBV20-1 and TRBJ2-4, with 12 positions matching TRBD2. Germline loops: CDR1 DFQATT, CDR2 SNEGSKA (reference sequence). The CDR3 spans 13 residues. V trimming: 6 bases; J trimming: 6 bases; junction bases outside the gene matches: 3. CDR3 sequence reads: CSAPTSGGNIQYF. CDR3 DNA sequence: TGCAGTGCCCCGACTAGCGGGGGAAACATTCAGTACTTC.

At least ten counts were recorded for this clonotype. This chain uses TRBV7-9 with TRBJ2-7; 7 bases line up with TRBD1. In germline, CDR1 is SEHNR, CDR2 FQNEAQ (reference sequence). The CDR3 runs 13 residues. With 2 bases clipped from V and 5 bases from J, the junction kept 3 bases outside the gene matches. The CDR3: CASSLTDRHEQYF. CDR3 DNA: TGTGCCAGCAGCTTAACGGACAGGCACGAGCAGTACTTC. The full variable domain, with the rest looked up from reference TRBV7-9 and TRBJ2-7, is DTGVSQNPRHKITKRGQNVTFRCDPISEHNRLYWYRQTLGQGPEFLTYFQNEAQLEKSRLLSDRFSAERPKGSFSTLEIQRTEQGDSAMYLCASSLTDRHEQYFGPGTRLTVT.

The chain is built from TRBV7-2 and TRBJ2-7, with 7 bases matching TRBD2. Trimming took 5 bases from V and 2 from J; bases not matched to a gene: 6. Germline CDR1 SGHTA, CDR2 FQGNSA. This CDR3 region has 14 residues. The CDR3 DNA sequence: TGTGCCAGCAGCCCCAAGCGGGGTACCTACGAGCAGTACTTC. Translation: CASSPKRGTYEQYF. Drawing the rest from reference TRBV7-2 and TRBJ2-7, the complete variable domain is GAGVSQSPSNKVTEKGKDVELRCDPISGHTALYWYRQSLGQGLEFLIYFQGNSAPDKSGLPSDRFSAERTGGSVSTLTIQRTQQEDSAVYLCASSPKRGTYEQYFGPGTRLTVT.

This clonotype was counted ten times or more. The V gene is TRBV15, the J gene TRBJ2-2; the D is unclear. V shed 0 bases and J shed 9 bases, with 5 bases lying between them. The CDR3 length is 12 residues. In germline, CDR1 is LNHNV, CDR2 YYDKDF (reference sequence). The CDR3 reads CATSREHRELFF. The CDR3 bases are TGTGCCACCAGCAGAGAACACCGGGAGCTGTTTTTT. The variable domain in full, completed from reference TRBV15 and TRBJ2-2, reads DAMVIQNPRYQVTQFGKPVTLSCSQTLNHNVMYWYQQKSSQAPKLLFHYYDKDFNNEADTPDNFQSRRPNTSFCFLDIRSPGLGDTAMYLCATSREHRELFFGEGSRLTVL.

This clonotype has at least ten counts. The rearrangement joins TRBV15 to TRBJ2-2, with no clear D. The CDR3 has 13 residues. CDR1 and CDR2 (germline): LNHNV, YYDKDF (reference sequence). V lost 11 bases, J lost 0 bases, and 10 bases lay in between. This chain's CDR3 is CASRAPNTGELFF. The DNA for the CDR3 is TGTGCCTCTAGGGCTCCGAACACCGGGGAGCTGTTTTTT.